The rows below give T cell receptor beta chains drawn from one sample of a study of tumor-infiltrating lymphocytes in primary liver carcinoma. TCRdb fed the multiplex PCR reads into MiXCR, producing one record per CDR3 protein. The table has approximately 330,000 distinct CDR3 sequences, around 60% seen once. Sequenced: peripheral blood. Receptors originate from a man aged 35 to 55 with primary liver carcinoma and hepatitis B virus infection. Each CDR3 is given with its conserved first and last residue. Fields, in order: V gene, J gene, clone size, D gene, CDR3 DNA, CDR3 protein. The D gene is left open where the match is weak. Where a row states a size, it is once, few, many or the class of an expanded clone; other rows omit it.

V: TRBV6-6
J: TRBJ1-2
size: many
D: .
DNA: TGTGCCAGCAGTGGGGCTGAGGGGGATACTTGGTATGGCTACACCTTC
CDR3: CASSGAEGDTWYGYTF

V: TRBV11-2
J: TRBJ2-3
size: .
D: .
DNA: TGTGCCAGCAGGCCACGGAACCCCACAGATACGCAGTATTTT
CDR3: CASRPRNPTDTQYF

V: TRBV5-6
J: TRBJ2-1
size: few
D: TRBD2
DNA: TGTGCCAGCAGCCGTAGCGGGAGCGGTTACAATGAGCAGTTCTTC
CDR3: CASSRSGSGYNEQFF

V: TRBV11-2
J: TRBJ2-7
size: .
D: .
DNA: TGTGCCAGCATCCCCATATCGTGGGCATACGAGCAGTACTTC
CDR3: CASIPISWAYEQYF

V: TRBV29-1
J: TRBJ1-1
size: many
D: .
DNA: TGCAGCGTGGCCGTACAGGGTATTGAAGCTTTCTTT
CDR3: CSVAVQGIEAFF

V: TRBV4-1
J: TRBJ1-5
size: .
D: .
DNA: TGCGCCAGCAGTCCAAACGTGGTTGTGAGCAATCAGCCCCGGCATTTT
CDR3: CASSPNVVVSNQPRHF

V: TRBV7-9
J: TRBJ1-5
size: .
D: .
DNA: TGTGCCAGCGCCGCGGGGGGCCGGAATCAGCCCCAGCATTTT
CDR3: CASAAGGRNQPQHF

V: TRBV11-2
J: TRBJ2-7
size: .
D: TRBD1
DNA: TGTGCCAGCATCAGGGACAGGATAACCTACGAACAGTACTTT
CDR3: CASIRDRITYEQYF

V: TRBV10-3
J: TRBJ2-1
size: .
D: TRBD2
DNA: TGTGGCATCACACTAGCGGGAGCTGTTATGGGCAATGAGCAGTTCTTC
CDR3: CGITLAGAVMGNEQFF

V: TRBV28
J: TRBJ2-7
size: .
D: .
DNA: TGTGCCAGCAGTCAGTACAGCTACGAGCAGTACTTC
CDR3: CASSQYSYEQYF

V: TRBV29-1
J: TRBJ2-5
size: .
D: .
DNA: TGCAGCGTTGAAGGACCCGTGCACTTCCAAGAGACCCAGTACTTC
CDR3: CSVEGPVHFQETQYF

V: TRBV11-3
J: TRBJ2-7
size: .
D: .
DNA: TGCGCCAGCAGCTTAGGAGGGTTCGGCGAGCGGTACTTC
CDR3: CASSLGGFGERYF

V: TRBV11-2
J: TRBJ2-7
size: .
D: TRBD1
DNA: TGTGCCAGCAGTTCTACACACGGGACAGCCTACGAGCAGTACTTC
CDR3: CASSSTHGTAYEQYF

V: TRBV10-3
J: TRBJ2-7
size: .
D: .
DNA: TGTTCCATCAGTGGTGTGACGGCCGCCTACGAGCAGTACTTC
CDR3: CSISGVTAAYEQYF

V: TRBV6-5
J: TRBJ2-7
size: .
D: .
DNA: TGTGCCAGAAGTTATCGATACGAGCAGTACTTC
CDR3: CARSYRYEQYF

V: TRBV6-5
J: TRBJ2-1
size: many
D: TRBD2
DNA: TGTGCCAGCAGTTACGGGAGGGGTCCGAAAAGATCCTACAATGAGCAGTTCTTC
CDR3: CASSYGRGPKRSYNEQFF

V: TRBV12-3/TRBV12-4
J: TRBJ2-5
size: many
D: .
DNA: TGTGCCAGCAGCCCCGCCGGCAGGAATCAAGAGACCCAGTACTTC
CDR3: CASSPAGRNQETQYF

V: TRBV6-2/TRBV6-3
J: TRBJ2-2
size: .
D: TRBD1
DNA: TGTGCCAGCACAAGGGGGCAGAGCGGGGAGCTGTTTTTT
CDR3: CASTRGQSGELFF

V: TRBV6-1
J: TRBJ1-5
size: .
D: .
DNA: TGTGCCAGCAGTAAAGACCGAGGGCAGGGGTTCAATCAGCCCCAGCATTTT
CDR3: CASSKDRGQGFNQPQHF

V: TRBV11-2
J: TRBJ1-1
size: .
D: .
DNA: TGTGCCAGCAGCCCAACAGAGAACACTGAAGTTTTCTTT
CDR3: CASSPTENTEVFF

V: TRBV6-5
J: TRBJ2-1
size: once
D: TRBD2
DNA: TGTGCCGGCAATCCTAGCGGGAACTTCAACAATGAGCAGTTCTTC
CDR3: CAGNPSGNFNNEQFF

V: TRBV7-9
J: TRBJ2-5
size: once
D: TRBD1
DNA: TGTGTCAGCAGCAGGACAGGGGGCCTCCAAGAGACCCAGTACTTC
CDR3: CVSSRTGGLQETQYF

V: TRBV4-1
J: TRBJ2-7
size: few
D: .
DNA: TGCGCCAGCAGCCATACCCCTTTGGCCGGCGAGCAGTACTTC
CDR3: CASSHTPLAGEQYF

V: TRBV6-1
J: TRBJ1-5
size: .
D: .
DNA: TGTGCCAGCAGTGAAGCGCCACGACGGCCGCCCCAGCATTTT
CDR3: CASSEAPRRPPQHF

V: TRBV11-2
J: TRBJ2-5
size: .
D: TRBD2
DNA: TGTGCCAGCAGCTCAGGACTAACGGGAGGAGAGACCCAGTACTTC
CDR3: CASSSGLTGGETQYF

V: TRBV10-3
J: TRBJ2-7
size: .
D: .
DNA: TGTGCCATCAGTGAAACAGAAGTCTACGAGCAGTACTTC
CDR3: CAISETEVYEQYF

V: TRBV11-2
J: TRBJ2-7
size: many
D: .
DNA: TGTGCCAGCAGCTTAAACCGAGTCTACGAGCAGTACTTC
CDR3: CASSLNRVYEQYF

V: TRBV10-3
J: TRBJ2-1
size: .
D: TRBD2
DNA: TGTGCCATCACTGGGGGACTAGCCCTTGTCAATGAGCAGTTCTTC
CDR3: CAITGGLALVNEQFF

V: TRBV6-1
J: TRBJ1-2
size: .
D: .
DNA: TGTGCCAGAAGTGAATTGTCCGGCCCCTACACCTTC
CDR3: CARSELSGPYTF

V: TRBV7-8
J: TRBJ2-2
size: .
D: TRBD2
DNA: TGTGCCAGCAGCTTAGGGGCTAGCGGGAGGTCCGGGGATCTGTTTTTT
CDR3: CASSLGASGRSGDLFF

V: TRBV28
J: TRBJ1-4
size: .
D: .
DNA: TGTGCCAGCGGGGGGGGAGCAAATGAAAAACTGTTTTTT
CDR3: CASGGGANEKLFF

V: TRBV29-1
J: TRBJ1-1
size: once
D: TRBD1
DNA: TGTAGCGTTGAACTAACAGGGGGTTATACCGGAGACACTGAAGCTTTCTTT
CDR3: CSVELTGGYTGDTEAFF

V: TRBV7-9
J: TRBJ2-1
size: few
D: .
DNA: TGTGCCAGCAGCTTAACGTATAATCAGCAGTTCTTC
CDR3: CASSLTYNQQFF

V: TRBV5-4
J: TRBJ1-2
size: .
D: .
DNA: TGTGCCAGCAGCTCGGTGGGGCAGAGAGGCTATGGCTACACCTTC
CDR3: CASSSVGQRGYGYTF

V: TRBV28
J: TRBJ2-1
size: .
D: TRBD2
DNA: TGTGCCAGCAGATATGCGACTAGCGGGACTTACAATGAGCAGTTCTTC
CDR3: CASRYATSGTYNEQFF

V: TRBV29-1
J: TRBJ2-1
size: .
D: .
DNA: TGCAGCGTCGAACCAGGGGCCCGCGAGCAGTTATTC
CDR3: CSVEPGAREQLF

V: TRBV28
J: TRBJ2-3
size: few
D: TRBD2
DNA: TGTGCCAGCAACTCGGCCCTTGAGTCAGCGGGAGTTAGGTCGACAGATACGCAGTATTTT
CDR3: CASNSALESAGVRSTDTQYF

V: TRBV11-2
J: TRBJ2-7
size: .
D: TRBD1
DNA: TGTGCCAACAGCTTCGGGACAGGGGCCTACCAGCAGTACTTC
CDR3: CANSFGTGAYQQYF

V: TRBV11-1
J: TRBJ2-1
size: .
D: TRBD2
DNA: TGTGCCAGCAGCCAAGGGACTAGCGAGAGCAGTGAGCAGTTCTTC
CDR3: CASSQGTSESSEQFF

V: TRBV10-2
J: TRBJ2-4
size: few
D: .
DNA: TGCGCCAGCAGCCATACTTGGCACATTCAGTACTTC
CDR3: CASSHTWHIQYF

V: TRBV4-1
J: TRBJ2-7
size: many
D: TRBD2
DNA: TGCGCCAGCAGCCAAGCCGCTAGCGGAGCTTACGAGCAGTACTTC
CDR3: CASSQAASGAYEQYF

V: TRBV6-5
J: TRBJ2-7
size: .
D: .
DNA: TGTGCCAGTAGAGGTTACTCCTACGAGCAGTACTTC
CDR3: CASRGYSYEQYF

V: TRBV7-9
J: TRBJ2-3
size: many
D: TRBD2
DNA: TGTGCCAGCAGCTTAGGAACTAGCGGGAACACGCAGTATTTT
CDR3: CASSLGTSGNTQYF

V: TRBV11-2
J: TRBJ1-4
size: medium-sized
D: .
DNA: TGTGCCAGCAGCCCGGGACGAGAAAAACTGTTTTTT
CDR3: CASSPGREKLFF

V: TRBV5-1
J: TRBJ2-1
size: .
D: TRBD1
DNA: TGCGCCAGCAGCTTAGACAGGGACAATGAGCAGTTCTTC
CDR3: CASSLDRDNEQFF

V: TRBV18
J: TRBJ2-2
size: .
D: .
DNA: TGTGCCAGCTCACCACGGGTCAAGAACACCGGGGAGCTGTTTTTT
CDR3: CASSPRVKNTGELFF